The entry that follows covers one TCR beta chain sequence. Its antigen is currently unknown. These data come from a study of neoadjuvant nivolumab and ipilimumab in lung cancer. With 4 bases removed from V and 2 bases from J, the gap between germline ends came to 16 bases. Germline V gives CDR1 SGHRS, CDR2 YFSETQ. CDR3 size: 15 residues. Using immunoSEQ multiplex PCR, the repertoire was profiled, and TCRdb retains in-frame clones only, with some absent. The data hold over 25,000 clones, with roughly 76% observed a single time. Whole-study findings and limits: Higher pretherapy blood TCR richness went with higher resected-tumor richness.

The source is an adult with non-small cell lung cancer. The sample consisted of tumor tissue, taken after neoadjuvant nivolumab, alone or with ipilimumab, at or shortly before surgery. This chain uses TRBV5-1 with TRBJ2-7; no clear D. CDR3 sequence (DNA): TGCGCCAGCAGCCTCGGTCCTGTCCTCGCCTACGAGCAGTACTTC. Residues: CASSLGPVLAYEQYF.